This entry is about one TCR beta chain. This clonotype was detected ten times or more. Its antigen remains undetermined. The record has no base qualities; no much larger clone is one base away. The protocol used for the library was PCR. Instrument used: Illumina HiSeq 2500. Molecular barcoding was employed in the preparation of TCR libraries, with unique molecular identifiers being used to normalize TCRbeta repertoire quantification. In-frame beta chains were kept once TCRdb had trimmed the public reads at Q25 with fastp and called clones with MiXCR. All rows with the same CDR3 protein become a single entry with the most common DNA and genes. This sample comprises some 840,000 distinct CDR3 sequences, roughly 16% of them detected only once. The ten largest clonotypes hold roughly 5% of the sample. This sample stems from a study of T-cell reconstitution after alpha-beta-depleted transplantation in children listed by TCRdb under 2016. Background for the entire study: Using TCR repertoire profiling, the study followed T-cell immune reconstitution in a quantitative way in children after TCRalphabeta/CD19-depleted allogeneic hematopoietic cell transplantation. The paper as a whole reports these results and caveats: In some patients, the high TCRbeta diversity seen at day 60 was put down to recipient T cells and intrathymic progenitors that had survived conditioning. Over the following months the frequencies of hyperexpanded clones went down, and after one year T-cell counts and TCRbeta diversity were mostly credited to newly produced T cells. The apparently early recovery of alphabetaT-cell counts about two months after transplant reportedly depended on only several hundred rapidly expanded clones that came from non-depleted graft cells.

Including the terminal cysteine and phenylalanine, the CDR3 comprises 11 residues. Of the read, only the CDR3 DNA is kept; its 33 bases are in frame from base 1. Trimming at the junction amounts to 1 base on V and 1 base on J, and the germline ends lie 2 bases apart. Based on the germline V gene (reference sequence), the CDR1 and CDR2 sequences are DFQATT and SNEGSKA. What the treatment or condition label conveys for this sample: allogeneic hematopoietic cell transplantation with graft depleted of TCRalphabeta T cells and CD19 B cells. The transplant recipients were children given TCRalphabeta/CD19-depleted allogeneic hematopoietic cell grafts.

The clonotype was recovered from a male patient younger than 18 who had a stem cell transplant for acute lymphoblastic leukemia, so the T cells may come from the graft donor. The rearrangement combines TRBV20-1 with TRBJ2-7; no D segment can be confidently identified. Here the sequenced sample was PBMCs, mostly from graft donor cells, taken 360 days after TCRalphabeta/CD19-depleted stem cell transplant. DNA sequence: TGCAGTGCTAGAGTTTCCTACGAGCAGTACTTC. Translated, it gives CSARVSYEQYF.